This T cell receptor (beta chain) was found in a study of regulatory T cells in long-lasting Graves disease. This CDR3 spans 14 amino acids. The germline gives CDR1 LGHDT, CDR2 YNNKEL (reference sequence). After removal of 3 bases from V and 5 bases from J, the junction contained 4 bases not matched to a gene. Study-wide results and caveats: Possibly, too few samples lowered accuracy.

The time point was: newly diagnosed GD, antithyroid drugs for less than 3 months. Generation of the TCR library employed RNA extracted from PBMCs. Concerning this clonotype: The antigen is unknown.

CDR3-region Arm-PCR and iRepertoire HTBI primers produced the TCR beta libraries. Each CDR3 protein gets one entry after TCRdb re-called the multiplex PCR reads with MiXCR. The sample yields roughly 360,000 distinct CDR3 sequences, about an eighth seen once. In addition, the sample was reused for a study of T cells in Graves' hyperthyroidism and ophthalmopathy. From that paper: Ophthalmopathy, as predicted by the model, came a median 6.5 months after the prediction.

Sequences were derived from peripheral blood mononuclear cells (PBMCs), sampled at new diagnosis, from a patient treated with antithyroid drugs. V and J are TRBV3-1 and TRBJ2-5; 9 positions agree with TRBD2. This clonotype originated in a woman in her late teens or twenties with Graves disease. CDR3: CASSQGAGGETQYF. The CDR3 coding sequence is TGTGCCAGCAGCCAGGGTGCGGGAGGGGAGACCCAGTACTTC.